This T cell receptor (beta chain) emerged from a study of response to subunit inactivated influenza vaccine. General study points: It was the authors' suggestion that each seasonal influenza vaccination recruits few new T cells.

This clonotype came up a few times. The antigen remains unidentified. The germline CDR1 and CDR2 sequences are SGHRS and YFSETQ. The CDR3 sequence is 14 residues long. V lost 2 bases to trimming and J lost 5 bases, with 12 bases between them. TCRdb ran MiXCR on the RT-PCR reads and lists one entry per CDR3 protein. Here the sample spans 500,000 to 600,000 distinct CDR3 sequences, approximately 7.6% being singletons. The sequence derives from a man between 50 and 69 years old who received an inactivated influenza vaccine. The sample in question was PBMCs from blood, obtained roughly 24 months after vaccination. V and J are TRBV5-1 and TRBJ2-3; D remains ambiguous. The CDR3 DNA follows: TGCGCCAGCAGCTTAGGTGCGATGGGAGATACGCAGTATTTT. Translating gives CASSLGAMGDTQYF. The full variable domain, in which reference TRBV5-1 and TRBJ2-3 provide the parts outside the CDR3, is KAGVTQTPRYLIKTRGQQVTLSCSPISGHRSVSWYQQTPGQGLQFLFEYFSETQRNKGNFPGRFSGRQFSNSRSEMNVSTLELGDSALYLCASSLGAMGDTQYFGPGTRLTVL.